The 18 T cell receptor beta chains reported below all come from one sample, sequenced in a study of post-analysis software for immune sequencing data. Unique molecular identifiers were built into the TCR beta cDNA libraries. TCRdb reprocessed the PCR reads with MiXCR, giving one entry per CDR3 protein. The table shows 350,000 to 450,000 distinct CDR3 sequences, with 30% to 45% occurring only once. Study results and caveats: Patients showed TRBV5-6, TRBV5-1 and TRBV20-1 among 4 or 5 TRBV segments more frequent than in controls.

These TCRs' antigens remain unknown. Sequenced input: blood. These receptors originate from a girl aged 2-10 years with multiple sclerosis.

The chain uses TRBV20-1 and TRBJ2-1; perhaps TRBD2 as D (6 bases). This CDR3 is built from 15 residues. V was shortened by 4 bases and J by 6 bases, with 19 bases between the two germline ends. Germline values: CDR1 DFQATT, CDR2 SNEGSKA (reference sequence). CDR3 region: CSAKGPTRNLNEQFF. CDR3 DNA: TGCAGTGCTAAGGGCCCGACTAGAAATCTCAATGAGCAGTTCTTC.

The rearrangement uses TRBV20-1 and TRBJ1-2; no reliable D call. Germline V lookup: CDR1 DFQATT, CDR2 SNEGSKA (reference sequence). V was shortened by 0 bases and J by 5 bases, with 7 bases between the two germline ends. The CDR3 length is 12 residues. CDR3: CSARDLSYGYTF. CDR3 nucleotide sequence: TGCAGTGCTAGAGATTTAAGTTATGGCTACACCTTC.

This chain joins TRBV20-1 and TRBJ2-7, with a weak D call TRBD1 (7 bases). The V end lost 3 bases, the J end lost 2 bases, and 20 bases lay between the germline ends. Germline V gene data show CDR1 as DFQATT and CDR2 as SNEGSKA (reference sequence). The CDR3 length is 16 residues. CDR3 amino acids: CSASILLQGTPYEQYF. CDR3 sequence (DNA): TGCAGTGCTAGTATACTTCTACAGGGGACTCCCTACGAGCAGTACTTC.

The CDR3 sequence is CASSLWDRGRRKLFF. For the CDR3, the DNA is TGTGCCAGCAGTTTATGGGACAGGGGGCGCCGGAAACTGTTTTTT. The genes are TRBV28 and TRBJ1-4, with 11 bases aligning to TRBD1. The length of the CDR3 is 15 residues. V was pared by 0 bases and J by 11 bases, with 5 bases of the junction left unmatched. Germline CDR1 is MDHEN and CDR2 is SYDVKM.

This clonotype came up a few times. The V call is TRBV12-3 or TRBV12-4, the J call TRBJ1-2; 8 bases map to TRBD1. The CDR3 has 14 residues. Losses at the gene ends were 5 bases for V and 0 bases for J; bases not matched to a gene: 2. The CDR3 DNA reads TGTGCCAGCAGTGACAGGGGCCCTAACTATGGCTACACCTTC. Encoded protein: CASSDRGPNYGYTF.

The chain joins TRBV28 to TRBJ1-2; possible D gene TRBD1, 5 bases. The V and J ends lost 4 bases and 8 bases respectively, with 17 bases between them. The CDR3 loop spans 14 amino acids. Per germline, CDR1 MDHEN and CDR2 SYDVKM. The CDR3 DNA sequence: TGTGCCAGCAGTTCCGCCTACTCAGGGTACGGCTACACCTTC. It yields the protein CASSSAYSGYGYTF.

This clonotype was observed a handful of times. This chain uses TRBV12-3 or TRBV12-4 with TRBJ1-2; no firm D call. The CDR3 sequence is 14 residues long. V shed 4 bases and J shed 4 bases, with 13 bases lying between them. In DNA, the CDR3 is TGTGCCAGCAGTTCGGCGACCGTTGTCTATGGCTACACCTTC. Its translation is CASSSATVVYGYTF.

This clonotype has just a few counts. The genes are TRBV4-1 and TRBJ1-2; D gene ambiguous. Germline assignment: CDR1 MGHRA and CDR2 YSYEKL. This CDR3 comprises 12 residues. V lost 6 bases and J lost 1, with 6 bases in between. The CDR3 is CASRGINYGYTF. The CDR3 nucleotides are TGCGCCAGCAGGGGGATTAACTATGGCTACACCTTC.

About this clonotype itself: Germline and junction disagree at one end, which may indicate a read error. V and J are TRBV28 and TRBJ2-1; D not resolved. This CDR3 region has 13 residues. Germline CDR1 and CDR2: MDHEN and SYDVKM. In nucleotides, the CDR3 is TGTGCCAGCACCCTGACTGCCTACAACGAGCAGTTCTTC. Its protein product is CASTLTAYNEQFF.

Here the CDR3 DNA reads TGTGCCAGCAGTGAGGCGGACAGAGAGCAGTACTTC. Encoded protein: CASSEADREQYF. This sequence joins TRBV25-1 and TRBJ2-7; TRBD1 might be the D (6 bases). CDR1 MGHDK and CDR2 SYGVNS come from the germline V gene. V was cut by 3 bases and J by 7 bases, with 10 bases left in between. This CDR3 is built from 12 residues.

The J gene is TRBJ2-4, the V gene TRBV15, with no clear D. The end of the DNA aligns better with TRBJ2-5, so the J call may be wrong. This CDR3 has 12 amino acids. The V gene's germline CDR1 is LNHNV and CDR2 YYDKDF (reference sequence). The CDR3 is CATSLDGETQYF. In DNA form, the CDR3 reads TGTGCCACCAGCTTGGACGGGGAGACCCAGTACTTC.

The chain is built from TRBV6-1 and TRBJ1-1; D perhaps matches TRBD1 (5 bases). Germline CDR1 reads MNHNS; CDR2 reads SASEGT. V gave up 0 bases and J gave up 4 bases, with 6 bases separating them. The CDR3 sequence is 13 residues long. CDR3 DNA sequence: TGTGCCAGCAGTGAAGCGGGGGGCACTGAAGCTTTCTTT. Translation gives CASSEAGGTEAFF.

This clonotype has only a few counts. V gene TRBV3-1 combines with J gene TRBJ2-4; tentative D call: TRBD2 (5 bases). V lost 0 bases and J lost 6, with 12 bases in between. The CDR3 is 15 amino acids. The germline CDR1 and CDR2 sequences are LGHDT and YNNKEL (reference sequence). For the CDR3, the DNA is TGTGCCAGCAGCCAAGACTCAGGACTTAGAAACATTCAGTACTTC. Protein: CASSQDSGLRNIQYF.

The chain combines TRBV4-2 with TRBJ1-1; D gene uncertain. The CDR3 is made up of 12 amino acids. The V end lost 10 bases, the J end lost 6 bases, and 15 bases lay between the germline ends. The V gene's germline CDR1 is LGHNA and CDR2 YNFKEQ. CDR3 in DNA: TGTGCCACCGAGGGAGGCGGTGCTGAAGCTTTCTTT. Protein sequence: CATEGGGAEAFF.

This clonotype was seen more than once but under ten times. The V gene is TRBV12-3 or TRBV12-4, the J gene TRBJ2-7, with TRBD2 identical over 7 bases. CDR3 length equals 14 residues. V trimming: 3 bases; J trimming: 7 bases; junction bases outside the gene matches: 9. The CDR3 DNA sequence: TGTGCCAGCAGTTTTGGGGGAGGGCCTCGGGAGCAGTACTTC. Amino acids: CASSFGGGPREQYF.

In its sample, this clonotype was seen a few times. The CDR3 DNA follows: TGTGCCAGCAGTGGAACAGGGACCCCCAATGAGCAGTTCTTC. This translates into CASSGTGTPNEQFF. The V gene is TRBV6-5, the J gene TRBJ2-1, with D tentatively TRBD1 (6 bases). Trimming cost V 5 bases and J 6 bases, with 14 bases left between them. This CDR3 spans 14 amino acids. Germline-derived CDR1 and CDR2 are MNHEY and SVGAGI.

There are a few counts of this clonotype. The chain employs TRBV28 and TRBJ1-5; D is perhaps TRBD1 (5 bases). V was cut by 7 bases and J by 0 bases, with 16 bases left in between. The CDR3 spans 16 residues. Germline-derived CDR1 and CDR2 are MDHEN and SYDVKM. The CDR3 loop is CASTIRGGYSNQPQHF. The CDR3 nucleotides read TGTGCCAGCACCATAAGGGGAGGATATAGCAATCAGCCCCAGCATTTT. The full variable domain, with the rest looked up from reference TRBV28 and TRBJ1-5, is DVKVTQSSRYLVKRTGEKVFLECVQDMDHENMFWYRQDPGLGLRLIYFSYDVKMKEKGDIPEGYSVSREKKERFSLILESASTNQTSMYLCASTIRGGYSNQPQHFGDGTRLSIL.

V gene TRBV20-1 combines with J gene TRBJ2-5, with 7 bases that match TRBD2. The tail of the sequence fits TRBJ2-1 better, so the J call may be wrong. In germline, CDR1 is DFQATT, CDR2 SNEGSKA (reference sequence). This CDR3 has 13 amino acids. CDR3 sequence: CSASRGVRETQFF. CDR3 nucleotide sequence: TGCAGTGCAAGCCGGGGGGTGCGGGAGACCCAGTTCTTC.